This T cell receptor (beta chain) is from a study of T cell responses to AZD1222 COVID-19 vaccine. General study findings and limits: Per reports, nearly half of all spike-specific TCRs target regions that are unmutated in variants. Spike-spanning, vaccine-associated CD4 TCRs were dominant at 160-218 and 743-854. It was only after the peak T cell response that any repertoires were sampled.

Turning to this clone: The antigen remains unidentified.

Second doses that came at about 4 or about 12 weeks were put together. Clones were sequenced by immunoSEQ multiplex PCR, and TCRdb holds only the in-frame ones, with some missing. The top ten clones hold about 7.1% of a sample with approximately 50,000 clones, 70% to 90% of them seen once. This CDR3 has 15 residues. V was trimmed by 0 bases and J by 5 bases, leaving 11 bases between them. The V gene's germline CDR1 is MNHEY and CDR2 SVGAGI. Specimen: peripheral blood, collected 28 days after the second AZD1222 dose. The chain combines TRBV6-5 with TRBJ2-1, with a possible D match to TRBD2 (6 bases). The source is an adult who received the AZD1222 COVID-19 vaccine. The CDR3 here is CASSYSRRDNNEQFF. In DNA form, the CDR3 reads TGTGCCAGCAGTTACTCTAGGAGGGATAACAATGAGCAGTTCTTC.